Presented here are 7 T cell receptor beta chains from one specimen sequenced in a study of T cells in Graves' hyperthyroidism and ophthalmopathy. Amplified regions were TCR beta CDR3 sequences from RNA transcripts. Initially, a first-round RT-PCR of the TCR CDR3 employed the HTBI primer set. TCRdb used MiXCR to reprocess the multiplex PCR reads, holding one entry per CDR3 protein. The repertoire consists of around 340,000 distinct CDR3 sequences, with 17% occurring once and the leading ten covering more than 30%. The sample comprised blood. The receptors derive from a woman between 25 and 40 years old with Graves' hyperthyroidism that later progressed to Graves' ophthalmopathy.

In this sample, this clonotype turned up a few times. The chain combines TRBV29-1 with TRBJ1-2, with 8 bases lining up with TRBD1. Germline V gives CDR1 SQVTM, CDR2 ANQGSEA. After removal of 7 bases from V and 5 bases from J, the junction contained 9 bases not matched to a gene. This CDR3 is built from 13 residues. CDR3 nucleotide sequence: TGCAGCGCAGAGGACAGGGAGGATTATGGCTACACCTTC. Amino acid sequence: CSAEDREDYGYTF. The whole variable domain, filled in from reference TRBV29-1 and TRBJ1-2, reads SAVISQKPSRDICQRGTSLTIQCQVDSQVTMMFWYRQQPGQSLTLIATANQGSEATYESGFVIDKFPISRPNLTFSTLTVSNMSPEDSSIYLCSAEDREDYGYTFGSGTRLTVV.

The table lists this clonotype with a few counts. The chain's CDR3 is CASSSSVGAYGYTF. The CDR3 DNA sequence: TGTGCCAGCAGCTCTTCCGTGGGGGCGTATGGCTACACCTTC. This chain joins TRBV7-2 and TRBJ1-2, with a possible D match to TRBD1 (6 bases). Trimming removed 4 bases at V and 5 bases at J, with 14 bases between. The CDR3 is 14 residues long. Germline V gives CDR1 SGHTA, CDR2 FQGNSA.

This clonotype was recorded a few times. The gene calls are TRBV20-1 and TRBJ2-1; a weak D match, TRBD2 (5 bases). V dropped 6 bases and J dropped 5 bases, with 17 bases sitting between them. The CDR3 is made up of 14 amino acids. Per germline, CDR1 DFQATT and CDR2 SNEGSKA (reference sequence). The CDR3 spells CSAIRRGPNNEQFF. The DNA of the CDR3 is TGCAGTGCGATAAGGCGCGGGCCAAACAATGAGCAGTTCTTC.

This clonotype was seen many times. The J gene is TRBJ2-1, the V gene TRBV12-3 or TRBV12-4; 8 nucleotides align to TRBD2. There are 13 residues in the CDR3. Germline trimming cut 6 bases from V and 6 bases from J; bases unmatched to any gene: 4. This CDR3 is CASRYTSGNEQFF. The DNA of the CDR3 is TGTGCCAGCAGATATACTAGCGGCAATGAGCAGTTCTTC.

This clonotype has ten or more counts. The V call is TRBV12-3 or TRBV12-4, the J call TRBJ2-6, with TRBD2 identical over 11 bases. The CDR3 contains 16 residues. V dropped 6 bases and J dropped 2; count of bases not matched to a gene: 3. The CDR3: CASRLAGVTGANVLTF. In DNA form, the CDR3 reads TGTGCCAGCAGACTAGCGGGAGTAACTGGGGCCAACGTCCTGACTTTC.

This clonotype has only one observation. The chain links TRBV11-3 to TRBJ2-3; 9 bases match TRBD2. The CDR3 spans 16 residues. The V gene end was trimmed by 1 base and the J gene end by 6 bases; junction bases not matched to a gene: 8. Germline CDR1 SGHNT, CDR2 YENEEA. The CDR3 coding sequence is TGTGCCAGCAGCTTAGGACTAGCGGCAGTCTTGGATACGCAGTATTTT. This encodes CASSLGLAAVLDTQYF.

Many counts were recorded for this clonotype. The V gene is TRBV6-1, the J gene TRBJ2-7, with TRBD1 as a possible D gene (6 bases). V lost 8 bases, J lost 5 bases, and 25 bases lay in between. CDR1 MNHNS and CDR2 SASEGT come from the germline V gene. The CDR3 is made up of 16 amino acids. CDR3 DNA sequence: TGTGCCAGCGTCCTACAAACAGGGATAAATCTTAACGAGCAGTACTTC. Translation gives CASVLQTGINLNEQYF.